This entry is about one T cell receptor beta chain. Data came from immunoSEQ multiplex PCR; TCRdb stores just in-frame clones and leaves some out. The data show hundreds of thousands of clones, about 80% seen once. This entry belongs to a study of blood T cell repertoires in COVID-19. V was trimmed by 2 bases and J by 0 bases, leaving 11 bases between them. CDR1 MNHEY and CDR2 SVGAGI come from the germline V gene. The CDR3 is made up of 16 amino acids. This sequence originates from a man at least 80 years old with acute or convalescent COVID-19. The specimen sequenced was peripheral blood. The rearrangement links TRBV6-5 to TRBJ1-3; D remains ambiguous. Here the CDR3 reads CASSYPGSSSGNTIYF. The CDR3 bases are TGTGCCAGCAGTTACCCCGGGTCCAGCTCTGGAAACACCATATATTTT.